This entry lists 11 T cell receptor beta chains sequenced from one sample in a study of T cell responses to AZD1222 COVID-19 vaccine. Data came from immunoSEQ multiplex PCR; TCRdb stores just in-frame clones and leaves some out. This sample yields more than 110,000 clones, of which about 90% are seen a single time; 5.5% belongs to the top ten. Specimen: peripheral blood, collected on day 0 of AZD1222 vaccination. The origin of the receptors is an adult in good health.

V gene TRBV6-2 or TRBV6-3 combines with J gene TRBJ1-5; D not resolved. This CDR3 is built from 14 residues. V lost 6 bases and J 1 base, leaving 10 bases between the germline ends. Per germline, CDR1 MNHEY and CDR2 SVGEGT. The CDR3 DNA is TGTGCCAGCAGCTTTTTACTCAGCAATCAGCCCCAGCATTTT. Protein: CASSFLLSNQPQHF.

The chain links TRBV30 to TRBJ2-5, with D tentatively TRBD1 (6 bases). The V end was cut by 5 bases, the J end by 2 bases, with 18 bases between. The CDR3 is 15 amino acids. CDR1 GTSNPN and CDR2 SVGIG come from the germline V gene (reference sequence). In DNA form, the CDR3 reads TGTGCCTGGGTTCTCCTTCGGACAGTTCAAGAGACCCAGTACTTC. This sequence encodes CAWVLLRTVQETQYF.

The chain combines TRBV10-3 with TRBJ2-7, with a weak D call TRBD1 (6 bases). The CDR3 has 16 amino acids. Germline CDR1 is ENHRY and CDR2 is SYGVKD. V was trimmed by 2 bases and J by 5 bases, leaving 19 bases between them. The CDR3 nucleotides read TGTGCCATCAGTGAGGCATCGACAGGTCGCCGCCACGAGCAGTACTTC. Protein sequence: CAISEASTGRRHEQYF.

V is TRBV2 and J is TRBJ1-1; D uncertain. The CDR3 is 13 amino acids. V was pared by 3 bases and J by 1 base, with 6 bases between. Germline V lookup: CDR1 SNHLY, CDR2 FYNNEI. CDR3 DNA: TGTGCCAGCAGTGATGAGCCGAACACTGAAGCTTTCTTT. Residues: CASSDEPNTEAFF.

This chain connects TRBV20-1 to TRBJ1-1; D gene unclear. The germline CDR1 and CDR2 sequences are DFQATT and SNEGSKA (reference sequence). V dropped 5 bases and J dropped 0 bases, with 4 bases sitting between them. CDR3 size: 11 residues. The CDR3 protein is CSAHLNTEAFF. CDR3 sequence (DNA): TGCAGTGCTCATTTGAACACTGAAGCTTTCTTT.

The count of this clone is one. V is TRBV28 and J is TRBJ2-6, with D tentatively TRBD1 or TRBD2 (6 bases each). The CDR3 totals 15 residues. V was cut by 3 bases and J by 6 bases, with 12 bases left in between. Germline assignment: CDR1 MDHEN and CDR2 SYDVKM. CDR3 loop: CASSFSGAQANVLTF. The CDR3 DNA reads as TGTGCCAGCAGTTTCTCGGGGGCGCAGGCCAACGTCCTGACTTTC. Together with reference TRBV28 and TRBJ2-6, the CDR3 gives the full variable domain: DVKVTQSSRYLVKRTGEKVFLECVQDMDHENMFWYRQDPGLGLRLIYFSYDVKMKEKGDIPEGYSVSREKKERFSLILESASTNQTSMYLCASSFSGAQANVLTFGAGSRLTVL.

The CDR3 coding sequence is TGTGCCAGCAGTGAACAGGGGGCGCAAGGCTACACCTTC. Translating gives CASSEQGAQGYTF. The chain has TRBV7-2 and TRBJ1-2; 9 positions match TRBD1. Germline trimming cut 6 bases from V and 8 bases from J; bases unmatched to any gene: 7. Germline loops: CDR1 SGHTA, CDR2 FQGNSA. This CDR3 is 13 amino acids long.

V usage is TRBV3-1 (or the pseudogene TRBV3-2) and J usage is TRBJ2-1, with D uncertain. Germline V CDR1 and CDR2: LGHDT, YNNKEL (reference sequence). The CDR3 extends over 15 amino acids. V was shortened by 0 bases and J by 5 bases, with 11 bases between the two germline ends. The CDR3 DNA reads as TGTGCCAGCAGCCAAGATCACTATGTTAACAATGAGCAGTTCTTC. It specifies CASSQDHYVNNEQFF.

Of note for this clone: At the DNA level, this CDR3 is encoded by other sequences in the same sample as well. The chain has TRBV12-3 or TRBV12-4 and TRBJ2-5, with 7 bases identical to TRBD2. Losses at the gene ends were 3 bases for V and 5 bases for J; bases not matched to a gene: 0. This CDR3 is 12 amino acids long. Written as DNA, the CDR3 is TGTGCCAGCAGTTTTAGCGGGGAGACCCAGTACTTC. It is translated as CASSFSGETQYF.

The V and J genes are TRBV19 and TRBJ1-1, with D tentatively TRBD1 (5 bases). The CDR3 has 17 residues. CDR1 and CDR2 (germline): LNHDA, SQIVND (reference sequence). Trimming removed 2 bases from V and 0 bases from J, with 16 bases in between. The CDR3 sequence: CASSIMSGLPMNTEAFF. DNA for the CDR3: TGTGCCAGTAGTATAATGTCAGGGTTGCCGATGAACACTGAAGCTTTCTTT.

The sample holds a few counts of this clone. The chain has TRBV30 and TRBJ2-1; perhaps TRBD1 as D (5 bases). Germline V gene sequence: CDR1 GTSNPN, CDR2 SVGIG (reference sequence). The length of the CDR3 is 14 residues. V shed 5 bases and J shed 2 bases, with 13 bases lying between them. The CDR3 is CAWDSGSAYNEQFF. The CDR3 coding sequence is TGTGCCTGGGACAGTGGATCGGCCTACAATGAGCAGTTCTTC.